Following are 13 T cell receptor beta chains from one sample sequenced in a study of identical twins. TCRdb used MiXCR to reprocess the 5' RACE reads, holding one entry per CDR3 protein. The sample has about 470,000 distinct CDR3 sequences, 20% to 30% seen once. Another study also made use of these data, one on T cells expressing NK-cell markers.

The sample comprised CD4+ T cells sorted from blood. Source of these receptors: a woman aged 18-30 years in good health.

This clonotype has more than one count but fewer than ten. The V gene is TRBV10-3, the J gene TRBJ2-7, with a weak D call TRBD2 (5 bases). V was trimmed by 8 bases and J by 5 bases, leaving 13 bases between them. Germline CDR1 ENHRY, CDR2 SYGVKD. The CDR3 is made up of 12 amino acids. The CDR3 sequence is CAIGGSWNEQYF. The CDR3 nucleotides read TGTGCCATCGGAGGTTCTTGGAACGAGCAGTACTTC.

The rearrangement uses TRBV9 and TRBJ2-1, with 8 nucleotides matching TRBD1. Germline lookup yields CDR1 SGDLS and CDR2 YYNGEE. The CDR3 is 16 residues long. V was pared by 6 bases and J by 0 bases, with 8 bases of the junction left unmatched. CDR3 amino acids: CASTQTGAFSYNEQFF. CDR3 coding DNA: TGTGCCAGCACCCAGACAGGGGCTTTCTCCTACAATGAGCAGTTCTTC.

The chain recombines TRBV3-1 with TRBJ2-7; 9 nucleotides align to TRBD1. CDR1 and CDR2 (germline): LGHDT, YNNKEL (reference sequence). Trimming at V came to 0 bases and at J to 5 bases, leaving 8 bases not matched to a gene. This CDR3 contains 16 residues. CDR3 sequence: CASSQESGTGFHEQYF. DNA of the CDR3: TGTGCCAGCAGCCAAGAGAGCGGGACAGGGTTCCACGAGCAGTACTTC.

This clonotype was counted only a few times. The CDR3 reads CASSWDYEETQYF. The CDR3 region has the DNA TGTGCCAGCAGCTGGGACTACGAAGAGACCCAGTACTTC. The V call is TRBV7-2, the J call TRBJ2-5, with 7 bases matching TRBD2. The CDR3 has 13 amino acids. Germline V gene lookup returns CDR1 SGHTA and CDR2 FQGNSA. V lost 4 bases and J lost 3; bases outside the gene matches: 2.

The chain uses TRBV5-1 and TRBJ2-3; D gene uncertain. Germline V gives CDR1 SGHRS, CDR2 YFSETQ. Between the trimmed V and J ends, which lost 2 bases and 3 bases, there was a span of 10 bases. The CDR3 runs to 14 residues. As DNA, the CDR3 is TGCGCCAGCAGCTTCGGAACGATGACAGATACGCAGTATTTT. Its protein product is CASSFGTMTDTQYF.

A few counts support this clonotype. The chain carries TRBV4-3 and TRBJ2-4; the D gene is possibly TRBD2 (6 bases). CDR3 length equals 16 residues. Germline CDR1 LGHNA, CDR2 YSLEER. The V gene lost 4 bases and the J gene lost 0 bases, with 13 bases spanning the gap. The CDR3 DNA sequence: TGCGCCAGCAGCCCCGTGGGAGGTTTAGCCAAAAACATTCAGTACTTC. Translation gives CASSPVGGLAKNIQYF.

At least ten counts were recorded for this clonotype. The chain employs TRBV10-3 and TRBJ2-7, with D possibly TRBD2 on 5 matching bases. The CDR3 has 11 amino acids. From germline, CDR1 is ENHRY and CDR2 SYGVKD. Trimming pared 0 bases from V and 10 bases from J, leaving 7 bases between. The CDR3 sequence is CAISESREQYF. As DNA, the CDR3 is TGTGCCATCAGTGAGTCGAGGGAACAGTACTTC.

V and J are TRBV20-1 and TRBJ1-2; possibly TRBD1 for D (5 bases). The CDR3 length is 13 residues. Germline-derived CDR1 and CDR2 are DFQATT and SNEGSKA (reference sequence). V gave up 3 bases and J gave up 7 bases, with 15 bases separating them. CDR3 protein: CSASGTGLSGYTF. CDR3 coding DNA: TGCAGTGCTAGCGGAACAGGCTTGTCTGGCTACACCTTC.

In its sample, this clonotype was seen a few times. V gene TRBV29-1 combines with J gene TRBJ2-2; D is possibly TRBD1 (6 bases). Trimming pared 5 bases from V and 0 bases from J, leaving 7 bases between. CDR1 is SQVTM and CDR2 is ANQGSEA in the germline V gene. CDR3 length equals 13 residues. Here the CDR3 DNA reads TGCAGCGTTAACAGGGCGAACACCGGGGAGCTGTTTTTT. It translates to CSVNRANTGELFF.

This clonotype was counted between two and nine times. The genes are TRBV10-2 and TRBJ1-1; D is undetermined. The CDR3 loop spans 12 amino acids. Germline values: CDR1 WSHSY, CDR2 SAAADI. V shed 2 bases and J shed 3 bases, with 4 bases lying between them. CDR3 loop: CASSERYTEAFF. The CDR3 DNA reads as TGCGCCAGCAGTGAGCGTTACACTGAAGCTTTCTTT.

Concerning this clonotype: At one end, the junction sequence differs from germline, possibly due to a read error. The chain has TRBV4-3 and TRBJ2-6, with 12 bases matching TRBD2. CDR1 and CDR2 from the germline V gene are LGHNA and YSLEER. There are 19 residues in the CDR3. The CDR3 is CASSQDNRLAGVGSNVLTF. CDR3 DNA: TGCGCCAGCAGCCAAGATAATAGACTAGCGGGAGTTGGGTCCAACGTCCTGACTTTC.

The rearrangement links TRBV6-1 to TRBJ2-3; D ambiguous. The CDR3 spans 13 residues. V dropped 2 bases and J dropped 0 bases, with 3 bases sitting between them. Germline V CDR1 and CDR2: MNHNS, SASEGT. The CDR3 DNA reads TGTGCCAGCAGTGAACAGAGCACAGATACGCAGTATTTT. It is translated as CASSEQSTDTQYF.

The genes are TRBV14 and TRBJ2-1; 10 nucleotides line up with TRBD2. CDR3 length: 16 amino acids. With V trimmed by 1 base and J by 7 bases, 7 bases remained unmatched. The V gene's germline CDR1 is SGHDN and CDR2 FVKESK. The CDR3 protein is CASSQAQRGGLNEQFF. As DNA, the CDR3 is TGTGCCAGCAGCCAAGCGCAGCGGGGGGGCCTGAATGAGCAGTTCTTC.